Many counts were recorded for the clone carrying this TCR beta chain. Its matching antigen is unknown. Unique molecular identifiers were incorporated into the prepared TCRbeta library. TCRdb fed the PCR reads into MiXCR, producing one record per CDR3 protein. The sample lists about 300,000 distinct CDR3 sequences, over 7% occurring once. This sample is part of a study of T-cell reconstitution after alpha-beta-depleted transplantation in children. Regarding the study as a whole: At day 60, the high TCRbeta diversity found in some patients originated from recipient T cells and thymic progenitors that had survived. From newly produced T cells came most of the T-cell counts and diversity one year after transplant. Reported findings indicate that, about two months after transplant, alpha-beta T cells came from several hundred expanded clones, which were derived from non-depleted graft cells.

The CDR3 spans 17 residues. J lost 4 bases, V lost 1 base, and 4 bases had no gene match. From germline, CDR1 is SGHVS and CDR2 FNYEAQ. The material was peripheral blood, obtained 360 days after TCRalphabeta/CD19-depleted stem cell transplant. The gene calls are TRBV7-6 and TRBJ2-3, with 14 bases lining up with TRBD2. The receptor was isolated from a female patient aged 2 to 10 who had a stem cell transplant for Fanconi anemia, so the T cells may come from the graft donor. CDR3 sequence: CASSLVGLAGGADTQYF. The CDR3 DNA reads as TGTGCCAGCAGCTTAGTTGGACTAGCGGGGGGCGCAGATACGCAGTATTTT.